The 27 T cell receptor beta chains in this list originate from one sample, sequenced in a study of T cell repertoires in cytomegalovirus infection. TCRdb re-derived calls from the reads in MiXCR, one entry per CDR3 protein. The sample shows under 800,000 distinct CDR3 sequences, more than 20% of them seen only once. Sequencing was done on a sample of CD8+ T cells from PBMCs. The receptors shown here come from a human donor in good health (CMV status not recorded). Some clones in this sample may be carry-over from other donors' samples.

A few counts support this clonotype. CDR3 amino acids: CASTISRSANTEAFF. DNA for the CDR3: TGTGCCAGTACCATATCCAGGTCCGCGAACACTGAAGCTTTCTTT. The gene calls are TRBV19 and TRBJ1-1; D is unclear. Germline lookup yields CDR1 LNHDA and CDR2 SQIVND (reference sequence). This CDR3 contains 15 residues. V lost 7 bases and J lost 1, with 16 bases in between. The entire variable domain, with the rest obtained from reference TRBV19 and TRBJ1-1, is as follows: DGGITQSPKYLFRKEGQNVTLSCEQNLNHDAMYWYRQDPGQGLRLIYYSQIVNDFQKGDIAEGYSVSREKKESFPLTVTSAQKNPTAFYLCASTISRSANTEAFFGQGTRLTVV.

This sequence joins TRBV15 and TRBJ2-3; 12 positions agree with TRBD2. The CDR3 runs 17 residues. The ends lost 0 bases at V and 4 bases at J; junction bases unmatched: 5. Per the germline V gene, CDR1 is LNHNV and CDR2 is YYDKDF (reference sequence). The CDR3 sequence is CATSRDLAGGPADTQYF. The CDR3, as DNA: TGTGCCACCAGCAGAGATCTAGCGGGGGGGCCTGCAGATACGCAGTATTTT. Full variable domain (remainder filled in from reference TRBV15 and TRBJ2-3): DAMVIQNPRYQVTQFGKPVTLSCSQTLNHNVMYWYQQKSSQAPKLLFHYYDKDFNNEADTPDNFQSRRPNTSFCFLDIRSPGLGDTAMYLCATSRDLAGGPADTQYFGPGTRLTVL.

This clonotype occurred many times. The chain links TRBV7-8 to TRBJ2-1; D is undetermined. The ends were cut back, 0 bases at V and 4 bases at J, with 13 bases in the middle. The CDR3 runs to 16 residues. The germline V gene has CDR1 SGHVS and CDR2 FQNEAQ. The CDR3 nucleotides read TGTGCCAGCAGCTTAGCCACAGCATACCATTACAATGAGCAGTTCTTC. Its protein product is CASSLATAYHYNEQFF.

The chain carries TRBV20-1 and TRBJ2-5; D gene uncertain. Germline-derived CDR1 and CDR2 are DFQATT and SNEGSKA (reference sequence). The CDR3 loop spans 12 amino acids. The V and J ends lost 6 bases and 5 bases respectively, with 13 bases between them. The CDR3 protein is CSAVRIEETQYF. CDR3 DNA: TGCAGTGCCGTACGGATCGAGGAGACCCAGTACTTC.

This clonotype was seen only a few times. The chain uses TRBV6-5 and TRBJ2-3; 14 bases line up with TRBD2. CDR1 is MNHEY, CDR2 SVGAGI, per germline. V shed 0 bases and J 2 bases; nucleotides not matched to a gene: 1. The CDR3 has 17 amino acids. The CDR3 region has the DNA TGTGCCAGCAGTTACTCGACTAGCGGGGGGGCCACAGATACGCAGTATTTT. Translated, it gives CASSYSTSGGATDTQYF.

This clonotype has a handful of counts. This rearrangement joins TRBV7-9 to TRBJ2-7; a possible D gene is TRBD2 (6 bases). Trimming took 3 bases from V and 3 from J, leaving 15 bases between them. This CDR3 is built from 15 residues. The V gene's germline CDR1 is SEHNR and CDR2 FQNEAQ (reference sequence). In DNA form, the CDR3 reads TGTGCCAGCAGCTTCGGGAGCGGACAATACTACGAGCAGTACTTC. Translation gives CASSFGSGQYYEQYF.

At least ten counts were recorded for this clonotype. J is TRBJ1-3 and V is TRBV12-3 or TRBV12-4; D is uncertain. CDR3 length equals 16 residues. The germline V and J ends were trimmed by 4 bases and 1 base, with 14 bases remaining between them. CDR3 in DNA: TGTGCCAGCAGTTCCAGTGGAGGACCTTCTGGAAACACCATATATTTT. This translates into CASSSSGGPSGNTIYF.

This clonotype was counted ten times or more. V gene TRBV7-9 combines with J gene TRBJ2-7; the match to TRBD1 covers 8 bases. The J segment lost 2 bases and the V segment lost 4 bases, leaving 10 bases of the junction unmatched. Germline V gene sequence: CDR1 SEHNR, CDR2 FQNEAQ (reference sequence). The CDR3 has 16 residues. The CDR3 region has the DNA TGTGCCAGCAGCTCCTCAGGGACAGGATTAACCTACGAGCAGTACGTC. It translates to CASSSSGTGLTYEQYV.

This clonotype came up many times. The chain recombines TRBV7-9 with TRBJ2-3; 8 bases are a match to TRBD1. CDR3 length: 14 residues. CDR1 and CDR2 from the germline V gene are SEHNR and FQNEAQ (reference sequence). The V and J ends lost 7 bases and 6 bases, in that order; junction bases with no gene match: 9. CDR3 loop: CASTYRDRGDTQYF. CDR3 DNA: TGTGCCAGCACCTATAGAGACAGGGGTGATACGCAGTATTTT.

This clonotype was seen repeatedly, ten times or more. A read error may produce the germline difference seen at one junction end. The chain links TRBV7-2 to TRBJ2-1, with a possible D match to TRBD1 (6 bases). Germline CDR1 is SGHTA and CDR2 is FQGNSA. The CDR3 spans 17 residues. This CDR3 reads CASTLGSTGRARNEQFF. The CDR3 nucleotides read TGTGCCAGCACCTTAGGTTCTACAGGGCGAGCAAGGAATGAGCAGTTCTTC.

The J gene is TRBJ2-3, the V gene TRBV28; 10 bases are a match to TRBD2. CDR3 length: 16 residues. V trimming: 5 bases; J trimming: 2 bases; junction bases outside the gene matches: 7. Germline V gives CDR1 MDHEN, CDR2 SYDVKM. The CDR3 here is CASSDLAGETTDTQYF. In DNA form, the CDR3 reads TGTGCCAGCAGTGATCTAGCGGGGGAGACCACAGATACGCAGTATTTT.

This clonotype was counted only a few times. The CDR3 sequence: CSARGGRGFTDTQYF. The CDR3 nucleotides read TGCAGTGCTAGAGGTGGACGGGGGTTCACAGATACGCAGTATTTT. V is TRBV20-1 and J is TRBJ2-3; perhaps TRBD2 as D (6 bases). The CDR3 is 15 amino acids. V gave up 1 base and J gave up 2 bases, with 13 bases separating them. Per the germline V gene, CDR1 is DFQATT and CDR2 is SNEGSKA (reference sequence).

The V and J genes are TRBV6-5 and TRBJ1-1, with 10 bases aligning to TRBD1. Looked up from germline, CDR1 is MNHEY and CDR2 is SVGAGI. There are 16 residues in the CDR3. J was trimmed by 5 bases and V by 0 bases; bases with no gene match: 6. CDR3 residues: CASSYSGTGVDTEAFF. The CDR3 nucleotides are TGTGCCAGCAGTTACTCCGGGACAGGGGTTGATACTGAAGCTTTCTTT.

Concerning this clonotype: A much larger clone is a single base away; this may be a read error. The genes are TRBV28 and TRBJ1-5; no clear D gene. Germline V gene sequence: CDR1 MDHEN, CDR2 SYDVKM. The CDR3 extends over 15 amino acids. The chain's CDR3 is CANSISGYSNQPQHF. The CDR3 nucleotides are TGTGCCAACAGTATCTCAGGCTATAGCAATCAGCCCCAGCATTTT.

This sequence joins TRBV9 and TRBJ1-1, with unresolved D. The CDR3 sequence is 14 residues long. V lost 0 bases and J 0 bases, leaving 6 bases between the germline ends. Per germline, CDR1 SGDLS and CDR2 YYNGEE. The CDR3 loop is CASSVGFMNTEAFF. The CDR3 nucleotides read TGTGCCAGCAGCGTAGGGTTCATGAACACTGAAGCTTTCTTT.

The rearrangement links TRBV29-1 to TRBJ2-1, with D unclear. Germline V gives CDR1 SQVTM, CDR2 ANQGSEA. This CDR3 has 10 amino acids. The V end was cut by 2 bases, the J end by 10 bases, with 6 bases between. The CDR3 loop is CSVEQYEQFF. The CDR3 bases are TGCAGCGTTGAACAGTACGAGCAGTTCTTC.

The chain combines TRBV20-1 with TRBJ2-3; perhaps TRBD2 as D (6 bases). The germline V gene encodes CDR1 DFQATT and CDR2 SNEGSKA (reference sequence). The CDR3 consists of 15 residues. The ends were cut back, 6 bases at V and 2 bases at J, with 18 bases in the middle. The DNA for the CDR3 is TGCAGTGCGACGAGTGGGCTAGCGAACACAGATACGCAGTATTTT. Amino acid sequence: CSATSGLANTDTQYF.

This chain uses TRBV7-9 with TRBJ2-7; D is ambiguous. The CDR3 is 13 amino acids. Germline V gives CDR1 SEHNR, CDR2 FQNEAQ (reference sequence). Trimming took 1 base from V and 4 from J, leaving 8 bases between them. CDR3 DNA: TGTGCCAGCAGCTTAGAATTCGTTTACGAGCAGTACGTC. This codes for CASSLEFVYEQYV.

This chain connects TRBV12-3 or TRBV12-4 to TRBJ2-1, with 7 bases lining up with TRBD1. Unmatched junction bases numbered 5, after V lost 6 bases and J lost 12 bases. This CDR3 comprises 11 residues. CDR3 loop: CASSWDSRQFF. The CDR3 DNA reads TGTGCCAGCAGCTGGGACAGTCGGCAGTTCTTC.

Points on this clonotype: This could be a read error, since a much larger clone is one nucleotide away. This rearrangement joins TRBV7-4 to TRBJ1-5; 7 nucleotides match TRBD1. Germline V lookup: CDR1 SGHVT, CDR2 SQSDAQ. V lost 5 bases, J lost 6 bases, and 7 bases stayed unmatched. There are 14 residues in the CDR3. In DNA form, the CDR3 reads TGTGCCAGCAGCCAACAGGGGTTCGGTCAGCCCCAGCATTTT. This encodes CASSQQGFGQPQHF.

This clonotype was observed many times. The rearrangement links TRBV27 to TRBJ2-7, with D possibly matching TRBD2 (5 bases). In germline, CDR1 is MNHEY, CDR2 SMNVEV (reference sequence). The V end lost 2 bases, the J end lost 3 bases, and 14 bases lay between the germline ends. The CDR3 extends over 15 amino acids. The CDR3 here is CASSLAGGPYYEQYF. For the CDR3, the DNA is TGTGCCAGCAGTTTAGCGGGCGGGCCGTACTACGAGCAGTACTTC.

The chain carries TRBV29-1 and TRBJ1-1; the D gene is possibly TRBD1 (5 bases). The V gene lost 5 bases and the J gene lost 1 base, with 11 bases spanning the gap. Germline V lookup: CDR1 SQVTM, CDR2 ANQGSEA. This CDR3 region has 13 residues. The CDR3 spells CSVWRGPNTEAFF. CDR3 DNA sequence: TGCAGCGTTTGGAGGGGACCGAACACTGAAGCTTTCTTT.

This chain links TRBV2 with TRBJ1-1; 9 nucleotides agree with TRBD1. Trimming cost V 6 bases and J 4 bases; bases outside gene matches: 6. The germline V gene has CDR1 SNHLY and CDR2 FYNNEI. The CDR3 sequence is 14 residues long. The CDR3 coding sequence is TGTGCCAGCAGGTCCGGGACAGGGAGCACTGAAGCTTTCTTT. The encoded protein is CASRSGTGSTEAFF.

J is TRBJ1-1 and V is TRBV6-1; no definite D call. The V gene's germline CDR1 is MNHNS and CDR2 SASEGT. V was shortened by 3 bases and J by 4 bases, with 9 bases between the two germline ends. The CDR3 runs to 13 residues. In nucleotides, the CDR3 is TGTGCCAGCAGTGATGACCTCCCCACTGAAGCTTTCTTT. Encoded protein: CASSDDLPTEAFF.

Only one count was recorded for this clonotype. CDR3 region: CSAREPRTASYEQYF. CDR3 coding DNA: TGCAGTGCTAGAGAGCCCAGGACAGCCTCCTACGAGCAGTACTTC. V usage is TRBV20-1 and J usage is TRBJ2-7, with D maybe TRBD1 (6 bases). V gave up 0 bases and J gave up 0 bases, with 12 bases separating them. The CDR3 sequence is 15 residues long. CDR1 is DFQATT, CDR2 SNEGSKA, per germline (reference sequence).

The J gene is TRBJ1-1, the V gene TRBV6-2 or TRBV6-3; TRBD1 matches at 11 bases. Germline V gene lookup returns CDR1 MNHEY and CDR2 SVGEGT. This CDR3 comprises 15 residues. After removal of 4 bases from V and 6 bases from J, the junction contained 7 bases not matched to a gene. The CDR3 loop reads CASSSPGQGVSEAFF. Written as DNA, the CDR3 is TGTGCCAGCAGTTCCCCGGGACAGGGGGTATCTGAAGCTTTCTTT.

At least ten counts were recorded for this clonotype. The CDR3 loop is CASSSGGGESTDTQYF. The CDR3 region has the DNA TGTGCCAGCAGCTCTGGGGGGGGAGAAAGCACAGATACGCAGTATTTT. The chain carries TRBV7-2 and TRBJ2-3, with TRBD2 identical over 7 bases. The CDR3 contains 16 residues. The trim removed 4 bases at V and 0 bases at J, leaving 7 bases unmatched. Germline V gene data show CDR1 as SGHTA and CDR2 as FQGNSA.